This T cell receptor beta chain is from a study of T-cell reconstitution after alpha-beta-depleted transplantation in children. This clonotype has just a few counts. Trimming shortened V by 2 bases and J by 5 bases, and 9 bases separated the two germline ends. Germline V gives CDR1 SGHRS, CDR2 YFSETQ. The CDR3 contains 13 residues. Unique molecular identifiers were incorporated into the prepared TCRbeta library. TCRdb passed the PCR reads through MiXCR, listing each CDR3 protein once. The table lists 330,000 or so distinct CDR3 sequences, approximately 10% of them singletons. The source material was PBMCs from the stem cell graft donor, sampled from the stem cell graft. The chain is built from TRBV5-1 and TRBJ2-3; D ambiguous. This clonotype was sampled from a human donor who donated a stem cell graft to a child with acute lymphoblastic leukemia. The CDR3 nucleotides are TGCGCCAGCAGCTTCCGGTTTGAAGATACGCAGTATTTT. Translation: CASSFRFEDTQYF.